Shown below are 2 T cell receptor beta chains from a single sample sequenced in a study of OX40 agonist ivuxolimab in advanced cancers. The data were produced by immunoSEQ multiplex PCR, yet TCRdb's version contains in-frame clones alone and is incomplete. The sample shows some 60,000 clones, approximately 81% of them seen only once. This material consisted of CD4+ or CD8+ T cells sorted from blood, taken in a trial of the OX40 agonist ivuxolimab. These TCRs come from an adult with an advanced solid tumor such as melanoma, head and neck, liver or kidney cancer.

The rearrangement links TRBV9 to TRBJ1-6; TRBD1 matches at 7 bases. Germline CDR1 and CDR2: SGDLS and YYNGEE. The CDR3 length is 15 residues. Losses at the gene ends were 0 bases for V and 10 bases for J; bases not matched to a gene: 7. CDR3 in amino acids: CASSVEAGGESPLHF. CDR3 nucleotides: TGTGCCAGCAGCGTAGAGGCAGGGGGAGAATCACCCCTCCACTTT. The whole variable domain, filled in from reference TRBV9 and TRBJ1-6, reads DSGVTQTPKHLITATGQRVTLRCSPRSGDLSVYWYQQSLDQGLQFLIQYYNGEERAKGNILERFSAQQFPDLHSELNLSSLELGDSALYFCASSVEAGGESPLHFGNGTRLTVT.

The V gene is TRBV5-1, the J gene TRBJ2-1; 11 nucleotides line up with TRBD2. The CDR3 contains 16 residues. Trimming at V came to 0 bases and at J to 7 bases, leaving 6 bases not matched to a gene. Germline V gene data show CDR1 as SGHRS and CDR2 as YFSETQ. The DNA for the CDR3 is TGCGCCAGCAGCTTGGGGGGACTAGCGGCTGGAAATGAGCAGTTCTTC. This codes for CASSLGGLAAGNEQFF.